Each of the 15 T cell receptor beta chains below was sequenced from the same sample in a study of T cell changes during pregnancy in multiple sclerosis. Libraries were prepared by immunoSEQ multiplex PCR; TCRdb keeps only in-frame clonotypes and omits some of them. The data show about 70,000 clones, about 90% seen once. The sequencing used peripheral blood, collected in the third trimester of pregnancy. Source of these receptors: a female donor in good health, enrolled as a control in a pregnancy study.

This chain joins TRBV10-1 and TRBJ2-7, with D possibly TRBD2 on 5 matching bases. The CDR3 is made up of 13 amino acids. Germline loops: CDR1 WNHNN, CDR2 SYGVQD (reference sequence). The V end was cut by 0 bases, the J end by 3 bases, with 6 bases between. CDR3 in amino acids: CASSESRGYEQYF. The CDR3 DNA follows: TGCGCCAGCAGTGAGTCCCGGGGCTACGAGCAGTACTTC.

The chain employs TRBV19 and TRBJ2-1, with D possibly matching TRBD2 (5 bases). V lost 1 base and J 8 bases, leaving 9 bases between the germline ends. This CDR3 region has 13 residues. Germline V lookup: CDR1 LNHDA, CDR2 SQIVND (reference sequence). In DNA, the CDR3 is TGTGCCAGTAGTATAGTGAGGGCCGATGAGCAGTTCTTC. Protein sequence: CASSIVRADEQFF.

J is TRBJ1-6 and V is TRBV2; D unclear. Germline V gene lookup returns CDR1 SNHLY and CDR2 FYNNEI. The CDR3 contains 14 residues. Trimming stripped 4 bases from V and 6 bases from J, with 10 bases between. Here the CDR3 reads CASSVRGFNSPLHF. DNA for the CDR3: TGTGCCAGCAGTGTTCGGGGTTTTAATTCACCCCTCCACTTT.

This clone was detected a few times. The CDR3 loop is CASSTTGTTGELFF. For the CDR3, the DNA is TGTGCCAGCAGCACGACAGGGACCACCGGGGAGCTGTTTTTT. The chain employs TRBV5-5 and TRBJ2-2; 7 bases match TRBD1. Germline values: CDR1 SGHKS, CDR2 YYEKEE (reference sequence). This CDR3 contains 14 residues. V was clipped by 4 bases and J by 4 bases; unmatched bases: 4.

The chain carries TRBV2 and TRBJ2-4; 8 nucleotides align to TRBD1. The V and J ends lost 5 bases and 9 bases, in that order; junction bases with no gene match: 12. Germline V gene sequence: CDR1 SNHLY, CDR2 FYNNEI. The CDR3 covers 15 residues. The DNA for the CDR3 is TGTGCCAGCAGTCGCACAGACAGGGGAGGATCCATTCAGTACTTC. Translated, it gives CASSRTDRGGSIQYF.

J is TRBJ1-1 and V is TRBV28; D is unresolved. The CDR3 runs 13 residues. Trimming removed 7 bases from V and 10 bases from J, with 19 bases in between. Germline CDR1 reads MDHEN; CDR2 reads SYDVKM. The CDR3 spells CASTLLSGEPAFF. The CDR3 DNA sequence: TGTGCCAGCACCCTGCTCAGCGGGGAGCCAGCTTTCTTT.

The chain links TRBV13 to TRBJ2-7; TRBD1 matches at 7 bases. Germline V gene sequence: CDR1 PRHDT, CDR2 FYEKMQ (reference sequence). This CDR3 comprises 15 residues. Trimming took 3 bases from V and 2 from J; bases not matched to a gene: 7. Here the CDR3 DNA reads TGTGCCAGCAGCTTCACGAGACAGGGAACCTACGAGCAGTACTTC. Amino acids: CASSFTRQGTYEQYF.

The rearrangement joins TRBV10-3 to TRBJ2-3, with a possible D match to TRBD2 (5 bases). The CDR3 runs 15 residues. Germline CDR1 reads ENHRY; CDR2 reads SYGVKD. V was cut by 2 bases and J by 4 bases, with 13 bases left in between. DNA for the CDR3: TGTGCCATCAGTGAGATAAGGTGGGAGTCAGATACGCAGTATTTT. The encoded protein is CAISEIRWESDTQYF.

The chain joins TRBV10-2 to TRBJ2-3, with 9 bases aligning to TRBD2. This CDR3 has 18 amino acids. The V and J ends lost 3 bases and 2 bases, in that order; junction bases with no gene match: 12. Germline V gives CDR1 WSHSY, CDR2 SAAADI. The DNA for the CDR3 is TGCGCCAGCAGTGACCGAAGTCCCGGCGGGAGGGCCACAGATACGCAGTATTTT. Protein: CASSDRSPGGRATDTQYF.

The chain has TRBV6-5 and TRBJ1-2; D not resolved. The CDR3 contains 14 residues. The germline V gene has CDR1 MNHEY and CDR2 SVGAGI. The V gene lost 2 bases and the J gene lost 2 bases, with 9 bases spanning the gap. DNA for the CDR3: TGTGCCAGCAGTTACGGTTACTCCAACTATGGCTACACCTTC. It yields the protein CASSYGYSNYGYTF.

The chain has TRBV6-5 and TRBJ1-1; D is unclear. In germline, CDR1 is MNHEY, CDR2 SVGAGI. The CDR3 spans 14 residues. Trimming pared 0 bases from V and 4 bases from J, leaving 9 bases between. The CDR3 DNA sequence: TGTGCCAGCAGTTACTCTAAAGCTCCCACTGAAGCTTTCTTT. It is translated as CASSYSKAPTEAFF.

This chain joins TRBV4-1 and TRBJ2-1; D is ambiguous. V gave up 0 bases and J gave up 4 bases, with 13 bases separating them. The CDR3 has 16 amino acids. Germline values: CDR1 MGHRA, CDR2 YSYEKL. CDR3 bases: TGCGCCAGCAGCCAAGATAGAGTACCTAAGTACAATGAGCAGTTCTTC. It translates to CASSQDRVPKYNEQFF.

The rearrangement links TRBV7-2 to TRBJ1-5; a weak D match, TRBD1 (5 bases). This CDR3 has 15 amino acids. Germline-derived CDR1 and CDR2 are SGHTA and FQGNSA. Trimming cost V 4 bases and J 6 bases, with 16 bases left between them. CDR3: CASSSTDGGGQPQHF. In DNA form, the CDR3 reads TGTGCCAGCAGCTCTACAGACGGGGGTGGTCAGCCCCAGCATTTT.

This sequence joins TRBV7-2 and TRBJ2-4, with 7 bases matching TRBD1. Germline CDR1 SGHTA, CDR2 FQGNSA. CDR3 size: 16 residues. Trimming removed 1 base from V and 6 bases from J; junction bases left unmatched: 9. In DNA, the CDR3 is TGTGCCAGCAGCTTAGACCAAAGGGGGCGCAGAAACATTCAGTACTTC. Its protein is CASSLDQRGRRNIQYF.

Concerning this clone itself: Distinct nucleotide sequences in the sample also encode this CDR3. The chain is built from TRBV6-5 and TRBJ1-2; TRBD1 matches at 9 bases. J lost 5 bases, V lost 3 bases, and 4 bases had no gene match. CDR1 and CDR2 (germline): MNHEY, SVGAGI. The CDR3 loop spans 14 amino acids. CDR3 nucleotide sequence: TGTGCCAGCAGTTATCGGGACAGGGCTTATGGCTACACCTTC. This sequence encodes CASSYRDRAYGYTF.